The 15 T cell receptor beta chains given below trace back to one sample, sequenced in a study of graft-versus-host responses after intestinal transplantation. The table came from immunoSEQ multiplex PCR; TCRdb's copy has only in-frame clones and leaves some out. The repertoire includes some 62,000 clones, around nine tenths of them detected once, and around 1.7% sits in the top ten. These receptors have no identified antigens. Sample: unstimulated CD8+ T cells sorted from spleen or lymph node cells, taken before transplant. These receptors originate from a human donor who was the organ donor for an intestinal transplant.

This clone has just one count. The chain joins TRBV7-8 to TRBJ1-1, with a tentative D call TRBD1 (6 bases). CDR1 SGHVS and CDR2 FQNEAQ come from the germline V gene. V dropped 1 base and J dropped 4 bases, with 10 bases sitting between them. This CDR3 has 14 residues. Here the CDR3 DNA reads TGTGCCAGCAGCTTAGTCGCCAGGGGCACTGAAGCTTTCTTT. It yields the protein CASSLVARGTEAFF. Full variable domain (remainder filled in from reference TRBV7-8 and TRBJ1-1): GAGVSQSPRYKVAKRGQDVALRCDPISGHVSLFWYQQALGQGPEFLTYFQNEAQLDKSGLPSDRFFAERPEGSVSTLKIQRTQQEDSAVYLCASSLVARGTEAFFGQGTRLTVV.

The genes are TRBV27 and TRBJ2-1; TRBD2 is a possible D gene (5 bases). Germline CDR1 reads MNHEY; CDR2 reads SMNVEV (reference sequence). The length of the CDR3 is 15 residues. Trimming left V 2 bases short and J 9 bases short, with 17 bases between. The DNA of the CDR3 is TGTGCCAGCAGTTTAAGCGGTTATACAATTGGTGAGCAGTTCTTC. The encoded protein is CASSLSGYTIGEQFF.

V and J are TRBV7-5 and TRBJ1-3. TRBV7-5 is a listed pseudogene. The CDR3 totals 17 residues. The CDR3 loop is CARSKLNSDPRRNTIYF. The CDR3 bases are TGTGCCAGAAGCAAACTTAATAGCGACCCTCGAAGAAACACCATATATTTT.

The chain employs TRBV5-1 and TRBJ2-7, with a possible D match to TRBD1 (5 bases). V lost 0 bases and J lost 0, with 10 bases in between. CDR3 length: 15 residues. CDR1 SGHRS and CDR2 YFSETQ come from the germline V gene. The CDR3 DNA reads as TGCGCCAGCAGCTTGGACAGGACCTACTCCTACGAGCAGTACTTC. Amino acids: CASSLDRTYSYEQYF.

This sequence joins TRBV27 and TRBJ2-3, with 8 bases that match TRBD1. J lost 2 bases, V lost 5 bases, and 6 bases had no gene match. CDR3 length equals 15 residues. Germline CDR1 reads MNHEY; CDR2 reads SMNVEV (reference sequence). For the CDR3, the DNA is TGTGCCAGCAGTCGTTACAGGGGGGACACAGATACGCAGTATTTT. Encoded protein: CASSRYRGDTDTQYF.

With respect to this clone: One junction end disagrees with the germline gene, perhaps due to a read error. Additional DNA sequences in this sample encode the identical CDR3. This chain links TRBV10-3 with TRBJ1-1, with D possibly being TRBD1 (5 bases). The CDR3 length is 18 residues. Germline loops: CDR1 ENHRY, CDR2 SYGVKD. The CDR3 sequence: CAISELRQGYSKGTEAFF. The CDR3 DNA follows: TGCGCCATCAGTGAGTTGAGGCAGGGTTACTCCAAGGGGACTGAAGCTTTCTTT.

The V and J genes are TRBV29-1 and TRBJ2-7; 8 bases are a match to TRBD1. J gave up 3 bases and V 7 bases, and 8 bases lay outside the gene matches. Per germline, CDR1 SQVTM and CDR2 ANQGSEA. There are 13 residues in the CDR3. CDR3 nucleotides: TGCAGCGCTTCCGGGACAGGAGGCTACGAGCAGTACTTC. Protein: CSASGTGGYEQYF.

J is TRBJ2-2 and V is TRBV4-3; 7 positions agree with TRBD2. V dropped 4 bases and J dropped 7; count of bases not matched to a gene: 12. Germline V gene sequence: CDR1 LGHNA, CDR2 YSLEER. This CDR3 spans 16 amino acids. CDR3 residues: CASSPASGLRVGELFF. The DNA for the CDR3 is TGCGCCAGCAGCCCCGCTAGCGGCCTAAGGGTCGGGGAGCTGTTTTTT.

V usage is TRBV15 and J usage is TRBJ2-2, with a weak D call TRBD1 (5 bases). Per germline, CDR1 LNHNV and CDR2 YYDKDF (reference sequence). This CDR3 has 17 residues. V was pared by 6 bases and J by 2 bases, with 19 bases between. CDR3 nucleotide sequence: TGTGCCACCAGAGAAGCGAGGACATATCAAAACACCGGGGAGCTGTTTTTT. Translation gives CATREARTYQNTGELFF.

The chain carries TRBV29-1 and TRBJ2-1; D ambiguous. Germline V CDR1 and CDR2: SQVTM, ANQGSEA. CDR3 length: 13 residues. The V and J ends lost 4 bases and 2 bases respectively, with 9 bases between them. CDR3 DNA sequence: TGCAGCGTTGTACTGGTCACCTACAATGAGCAGTTCTTC. Residues: CSVVLVTYNEQFF.

The chain has TRBV6-6 and TRBJ2-2; 8 bases align to TRBD1. After removal of 8 bases from V and 5 bases from J, the junction contained 10 bases not matched to a gene. The CDR3 runs to 15 residues. CDR1 is MNHNY and CDR2 is SVGAGI in the germline V gene (reference sequence). The CDR3 region has the DNA TGTGCCAGCGACGGGGCAGGGGGCATAACCGGGGAGCTGTTTTTT. This codes for CASDGAGGITGELFF.

The chain combines TRBV11-2 with TRBJ2-3, with 10 bases matching TRBD2. This CDR3 region has 19 residues. V dropped 5 bases and J dropped 4; count of bases not matched to a gene: 18. Looked up from germline, CDR1 is SGHAT and CDR2 is FQNNGV. CDR3 in DNA: TGTGCCAGCAGCCCCCAAGGCCTCCTAGCGGGAGTCTCCCCAGATACGCAGTATTTT. Protein product: CASSPQGLLAGVSPDTQYF.

This chain uses TRBV30 with TRBJ2-7; the match to TRBD2 covers 16 bases. The V gene's germline CDR1 is GTSNPN and CDR2 SVGIG (reference sequence). J gave up 7 bases and V 4 bases, and 10 bases lay outside the gene matches. The CDR3 sequence is 16 residues long. CDR3 protein: CAWNTGTSGRGWEQYF. The CDR3 region has the DNA TGTGCCTGGAACACCGGGACTAGCGGGAGGGGCTGGGAGCAGTACTTC.

This chain links TRBV9 with TRBJ1-1; no clear D. V lost 4 bases to trimming and J lost 1 base, with 5 bases between them. Germline assignment: CDR1 SGDLS and CDR2 YYNGEE. The CDR3 is 12 residues long. The CDR3: CASSNGNTEAFF. CDR3 nucleotide sequence: TGTGCCAGCAGCAACGGGAACACTGAAGCTTTCTTT.

This clone was observed a single time. The chain links TRBV28 to TRBJ2-7; 8 nucleotides line up with TRBD1. Germline loops: CDR1 MDHEN, CDR2 SYDVKM. With 5 bases clipped from V and 0 bases from J, the junction kept 12 bases outside the gene matches. The CDR3 runs to 17 residues. The CDR3 loop reads CASSPEGQGAHSYEQYF. DNA of the CDR3: TGTGCCAGCAGTCCCGAGGGGCAGGGGGCCCACTCCTACGAGCAGTACTTC. The entire variable domain, with the rest obtained from reference TRBV28 and TRBJ2-7, is as follows: DVKVTQSSRYLVKRTGEKVFLECVQDMDHENMFWYRQDPGLGLRLIYFSYDVKMKEKGDIPEGYSVSREKKERFSLILESASTNQTSMYLCASSPEGQGAHSYEQYFGPGTRLTVT.